A selection of T cell receptor beta chains follows, all from one sample in a study of control samples from healthy donors and cancer patients. The assay was immunoSEQ multiplex PCR, and TCRdb's table has in-frame clones only and misses some. This table holds roughly 170,000 clones, 80% to 95% found once. The sequenced sample was blood. The receptors stem from a man aged 18-30 years in good health. CDR3s include the opening cysteine and the closing phenylalanine or tryptophan. Fields, in order: V gene, J gene, CDR3 protein.

V gene: TRBV12-3/TRBV12-4; J gene: TRBJ2-3; CDR3 protein: CASSPSTDTQYF
V gene: TRBV19; J gene: TRBJ2-1; CDR3 protein: CASSIAVGLAGGPFEQFF
V gene: TRBV28; J gene: TRBJ1-1; CDR3 protein: CASSLWNEAGEAFF
V gene: TRBV7-6; J gene: TRBJ1-2; CDR3 protein: CASSLGTGGNYGYTF
V gene: TRBV28; J gene: TRBJ2-1; CDR3 protein: CASSLLAGGLYNEQFF
V gene: TRBV24-1; J gene: TRBJ1-4; CDR3 protein: CATSDGRTADKIGGEKLFF
V gene: TRBV11-3; J gene: TRBJ1-5; CDR3 protein: CASSLVSARPQHF
V gene: TRBV6-2/TRBV6-3; J gene: TRBJ1-1; CDR3 protein: CASSYLWGGVAEAFF
V gene: TRBV3-1/TRBV3-2; J gene: TRBJ1-5; CDR3 protein: CASSQDIGQPQHF
V gene: TRBV9; J gene: TRBJ1-3; CDR3 protein: CASSVDSGNTIYF
V gene: TRBV9; J gene: TRBJ2-3; CDR3 protein: CASSVAAGNTDTQYF
V gene: TRBV13; J gene: TRBJ2-1; CDR3 protein: CASSHSTGGRDNEQFF
V gene: TRBV4-1; J gene: TRBJ2-1; CDR3 protein: CASSQVNEQFF
V gene: TRBV19; J gene: TRBJ2-2; CDR3 protein: CASGFRGTTGELFF
V gene: TRBV20-1; J gene: TRBJ1-1; CDR3 protein: CSAMTDTEAFF
V gene: TRBV11-3; J gene: TRBJ1-6; CDR3 protein: CASRSTPSSYNSPLHF
V gene: TRBV5-4; J gene: TRBJ2-2; CDR3 protein: CASSPSRLGGGDTGELFF
V gene: TRBV6-5; J gene: TRBJ2-2; CDR3 protein: CASQRGTGDMGELFF
V gene: TRBV7-9; J gene: TRBJ1-6; CDR3 protein: CASSLAGSSPLHF
V gene: TRBV5-1; J gene: TRBJ2-1; CDR3 protein: CASSLDRRGQGAKEQFF
V gene: TRBV3-1/TRBV3-2; J gene: TRBJ2-7; CDR3 protein: CASSRDSNYEQYF
V gene: TRBV6-5; J gene: TRBJ2-7; CDR3 protein: CASGGSSYEQYF
V gene: TRBV24-1; J gene: TRBJ2-3; CDR3 protein: CATSDSWGAGTDTQYF
V gene: TRBV4-1; J gene: TRBJ2-1; CDR3 protein: CASSQDGAGVFSSDEQFF
V gene: TRBV24-1; J gene: TRBJ2-1; CDR3 protein: CATSDPRRVHNEQFF
V gene: TRBV19; J gene: TRBJ2-2; CDR3 protein: CASSIGWNGELFF
V gene: TRBV6-5; J gene: TRBJ1-6; CDR3 protein: CATKREANSPLHF
V gene: TRBV24-1; J gene: TRBJ2-2; CDR3 protein: CATSDTNGELFF
V gene: TRBV3-1/TRBV3-2; J gene: TRBJ2-5; CDR3 protein: CASSHYRGLGETQYF
V gene: TRBV12-3/TRBV12-4; J gene: TRBJ1-1; CDR3 protein: CASSFTEYTEAFF
V gene: TRBV3-1/TRBV3-2; J gene: TRBJ2-1; CDR3 protein: CASSQGKAGTTYNEQFF
V gene: TRBV7-9; J gene: TRBJ1-1; CDR3 protein: CASSHGAGGTEAFF
V gene: TRBV3-1/TRBV3-2; J gene: TRBJ2-1; CDR3 protein: CASSARGYNEQFF
V gene: TRBV7-2; J gene: TRBJ2-7; CDR3 protein: CAGSLRRTSYEQYF
V gene: TRBV19; J gene: TRBJ1-2; CDR3 protein: CARRYGYTF
V gene: TRBV18; J gene: TRBJ2-7; CDR3 protein: CAGSPQRAASYEQYF
V gene: TRBV4-1; J gene: TRBJ1-2; CDR3 protein: CASSQDPRGLLYGYTF